These 17 T cell receptor beta chains came from one sample sequenced in a study of patients and donors after allogeneic stem cell transplantation. TCRdb re-analysed the RT-PCR reads in MiXCR, keeping a single row per CDR3 protein. Of roughly 230,000 distinct CDR3 sequences in the sample, 13% to 15% were seen once. Material for sequencing was blood, either unsorted or a sorted T cell fraction (not recorded which). The origin of the receptors is a human donor who was either an allogeneic HSCT recipient or a stem cell or donor lymphocyte infusion donor (not recorded which). It is not recorded whose cells these are; they may come from a transplant donor.

This clonotype was found a few times. The chain links TRBV14 to TRBJ1-2; no clear D gene. The CDR3 has 13 amino acids. Germline CDR1 and CDR2: SGHDN and FVKESK. Trimming took 2 bases from V and 8 from J, leaving 12 bases between them. The CDR3 DNA follows: TGTGCCAGCAGCCAATCCGGACCCGTGGGCTACACCTTC. Encoded protein: CASSQSGPVGYTF.

The J gene is TRBJ1-1, the V gene TRBV18, with TRBD1 as a possible D gene (6 bases). The CDR3 extends over 15 amino acids. Germline V gives CDR1 KGHSH, CDR2 LQKENI. V gave up 0 bases and J gave up 2 bases, with 10 bases separating them. The CDR3 DNA is TGTGCCAGCTCACCACCTACAGGGAGAAACACTGAAGCTTTCTTT. Its protein product is CASSPPTGRNTEAFF.

This rearrangement joins TRBV5-1 to TRBJ2-7; 7 positions match TRBD2. V was clipped by 0 bases and J by 6 bases; unmatched bases: 12. The CDR3 loop spans 16 amino acids. Germline loops: CDR1 SGHRS, CDR2 YFSETQ. This CDR3 reads CASSLAVGLDGREQYF. The CDR3 DNA reads as TGCGCCAGCAGCTTGGCCGTCGGACTAGATGGTCGCGAGCAGTACTTC.

This clonotype was seen at least ten times. The V call is TRBV18, the J call TRBJ2-3; tentatively, D is TRBD1 (6 bases). V shed 6 bases and J shed 5 bases, with 12 bases lying between them. The CDR3 has 13 amino acids. In germline, CDR1 is KGHSH, CDR2 LQKENI. The CDR3 DNA reads as TGTGCCAGCTCGCTAAACAGGGAAGATACGCAGTATTTT. Translating gives CASSLNREDTQYF.

This clonotype showed up many times. The gene calls are TRBV29-1 and TRBJ2-3; the D gene could be TRBD1 or TRBD2 (5 bases each). Germline assignment: CDR1 SQVTM and CDR2 ANQGSEA. The CDR3 has 14 residues. V was clipped by 7 bases and J by 4 bases, with 18 bases between them. As DNA, the CDR3 is TGCAGCGCAGAGGGGCTAGTTTCCGCAGATACGCAGTATTTT. This codes for CSAEGLVSADTQYF.

A few counts support this clonotype. V and J are TRBV7-8 and TRBJ2-7; 10 bases map to TRBD1. The CDR3 is 15 residues long. Trimming at V came to 1 base and at J to 6 bases, leaving 6 bases not matched to a gene. CDR1 and CDR2 (germline): SGHVS, FQNEAQ. CDR3 sequence (DNA): TGTGCCAGCAGCTTAGACACCGGGACAGGGGTCGAGCAGTACTTC. Translated, it gives CASSLDTGTGVEQYF.

This clonotype was seen a handful of times. This chain links TRBV6-1 with TRBJ2-7; the match to TRBD1 covers 8 bases. This CDR3 has 13 amino acids. CDR1 and CDR2 (germline): MNHNS, SASEGT. Unmatched junction bases numbered 3, after V lost 6 bases and J lost 2 bases. CDR3 coding DNA: TGTGCCAGCAGGCCGGGACAGGCCTACGAGCAGTACTTC. It is translated as CASRPGQAYEQYF.

The chain is built from TRBV3-1 and TRBJ1-1, with D maybe TRBD1 (6 bases). The length of the CDR3 is 13 residues. V lost 4 bases and J 7 bases, leaving 13 bases between the germline ends. Germline values: CDR1 LGHDT, CDR2 YNNKEL (reference sequence). The CDR3 DNA is TGTGCCAGCAGCCTTCGTCAGGGGTATGAAGCTTTCTTT. Translation: CASSLRQGYEAFF.

This clonotype was observed a handful of times. This chain links TRBV20-1 with TRBJ1-6; D perhaps matches TRBD1 (6 bases). V lost 0 bases and J 10 bases, leaving 13 bases between the germline ends. Germline CDR1 and CDR2: DFQATT and SNEGSKA (reference sequence). The CDR3 is 14 amino acids. CDR3 residues: CSARDSGARSPLHF. The CDR3 DNA follows: TGCAGTGCTAGAGATTCGGGGGCTAGGTCACCCCTCCACTTT.

V usage is TRBV5-1 and J usage is TRBJ2-4; TRBD1 agrees at 9 bases. J lost 7 bases, V lost 3 bases, and 5 bases had no gene match. CDR1 SGHRS and CDR2 YFSETQ come from the germline V gene. The CDR3 loop spans 14 amino acids. This CDR3 is CASSWGDRENIQYF. CDR3 sequence (DNA): TGCGCCAGCAGCTGGGGGGACAGGGAGAACATTCAGTACTTC.

There are a few counts of this clonotype. V and J are TRBV5-1 and TRBJ2-7; 8 bases map to TRBD1. The CDR3 is made up of 15 amino acids. Germline trimming cut 5 bases from V and 4 bases from J; bases unmatched to any gene: 11. Germline-derived CDR1 and CDR2 are SGHRS and YFSETQ. CDR3 nucleotides: TGCGCCAGCAGGGCTTACGACAGGGGCCATTACGAGCAGTACTTC. This translates into CASRAYDRGHYEQYF.

This clonotype has just a few counts. The CDR3 sequence: CASSLAVRGGTEAFF. CDR3 DNA: TGCGCCAGCAGCTTGGCGGTCCGGGGCGGCACTGAAGCTTTCTTT. This chain uses TRBV5-1 with TRBJ1-1; D perhaps matches TRBD1 (5 bases). The germline CDR1 and CDR2 sequences are SGHRS and YFSETQ. The CDR3 totals 15 residues. V lost 0 bases and J 4 bases, leaving 13 bases between the germline ends. Drawing the rest from reference TRBV5-1 and TRBJ1-1, the complete variable domain is KAGVTQTPRYLIKTRGQQVTLSCSPISGHRSVSWYQQTPGQGLQFLFEYFSETQRNKGNFPGRFSGRQFSNSRSEMNVSTLELGDSALYLCASSLAVRGGTEAFFGQGTRLTVV.

V is TRBV27 and J is TRBJ2-7; D gene unclear. CDR1 and CDR2 (germline): MNHEY, SMNVEV (reference sequence). The CDR3 has 11 amino acids. Trimming shortened V by 5 bases and J by 5 bases, and 7 bases separated the two germline ends. The CDR3: CASSAYNEQYF. The DNA for the CDR3 is TGTGCCAGCAGTGCATACAACGAGCAGTACTTC.

The rearrangement uses TRBV5-1 and TRBJ2-3; 9 bases are a match to TRBD1. This CDR3 is built from 16 residues. The V gene's germline CDR1 is SGHRS and CDR2 YFSETQ. The trim removed 0 bases at V and 3 bases at J, leaving 5 bases unmatched. CDR3 in amino acids: CASSLGAGTGTDTQYF. The CDR3 coding sequence is TGCGCCAGCAGCTTGGGGGCCGGGACAGGGACAGATACGCAGTATTTT.

This chain connects TRBV13 to TRBJ1-2; the match to TRBD1 covers 9 bases. The CDR3 totals 16 residues. Germline CDR1 and CDR2: PRHDT and FYEKMQ (reference sequence). V was pared by 2 bases and J by 1 base, with 5 bases of the junction left unmatched. The DNA for the CDR3 is TGTGCCAGCAGCTTAATAGGGACAGGGCATAACTATGGCTACACCTTC. Encoded protein: CASSLIGTGHNYGYTF.

This clonotype occurred many times. The chain recombines TRBV29-1 with TRBJ2-7; tentatively, D is TRBD1 (5 bases). V gave up 3 bases and J gave up 2 bases, with 11 bases separating them. The CDR3 length is 13 residues. Germline values: CDR1 SQVTM, CDR2 ANQGSEA. The CDR3 reads CSVEGQNPYEQYF. The CDR3 nucleotides are TGCAGCGTTGAGGGGCAGAACCCCTACGAGCAGTACTTC.

This chain connects TRBV11-3 to TRBJ1-4, with TRBD1 identical over 7 bases. The length of the CDR3 is 16 residues. CDR1 and CDR2 (germline): SGHNT, YENEEA. J gave up 4 bases and V 5 bases, and 10 bases lay outside the gene matches. The CDR3 spells CASSPGDSIINEKLFF. The DNA of the CDR3 is TGTGCCAGCAGCCCGGGGGACAGCATTATTAATGAAAAACTGTTTTTT.